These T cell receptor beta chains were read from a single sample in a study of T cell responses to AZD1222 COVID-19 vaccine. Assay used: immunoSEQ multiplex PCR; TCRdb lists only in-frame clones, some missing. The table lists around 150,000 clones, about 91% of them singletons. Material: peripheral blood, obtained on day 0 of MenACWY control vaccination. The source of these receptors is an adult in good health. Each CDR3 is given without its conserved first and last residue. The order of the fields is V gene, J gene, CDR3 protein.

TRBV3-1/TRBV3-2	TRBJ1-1	ASTQPGGGTEAF
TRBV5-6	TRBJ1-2	ASSTDPLGDYGYT
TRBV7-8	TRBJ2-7	ASSSSRVESYEQY
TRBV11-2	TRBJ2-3	ASSSGGTRETDTQY
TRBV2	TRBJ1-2	ASSVQGDYGYT
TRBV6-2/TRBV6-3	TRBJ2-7	ASSQSQGQGYEQY
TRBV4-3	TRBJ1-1	ASSQDRLRDTEAF
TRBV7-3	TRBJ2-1	ASSLGGTSGEQF
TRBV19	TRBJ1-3	ASSILAGPKSSGNTIY
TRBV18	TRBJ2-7	ASSPDRGHEQY
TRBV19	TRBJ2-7	ASSVDGQGRYEQY
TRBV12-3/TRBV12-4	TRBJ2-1	ASQGTYNEQF
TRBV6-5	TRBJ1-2	ASSFGTAYGYT
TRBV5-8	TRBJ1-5	ASSLVAGIANQPQH
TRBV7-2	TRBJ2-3	ASSRDGVHTDTQY
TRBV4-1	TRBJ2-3	ASSQDRGGADTQY
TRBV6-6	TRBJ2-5	ASSPTNRGLETQY
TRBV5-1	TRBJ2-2	ASSLEGGYTGELF
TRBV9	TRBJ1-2	ASSPDGSPIGGYT
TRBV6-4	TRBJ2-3	ASSPRGETDTQY
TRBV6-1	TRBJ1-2	ASSEWGQGYGYT
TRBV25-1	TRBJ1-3	ASSEYAEGTIY
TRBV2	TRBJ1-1	ASSEVVWGREEAF
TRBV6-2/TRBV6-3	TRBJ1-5	ASSRFLGRSNQPQH
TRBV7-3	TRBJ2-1	ASSLRLAGTYNEQF
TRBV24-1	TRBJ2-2	ATSQGGVVTGELF
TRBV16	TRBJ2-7	ASSQSWGGEQY
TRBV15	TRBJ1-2	ATSRGGDGYT
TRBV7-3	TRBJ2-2	ASSLRAHSGANRGTGELF
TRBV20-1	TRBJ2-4	ALQSKIQY
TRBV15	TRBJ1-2	ATSREGGPSGYT
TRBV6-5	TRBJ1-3	ASMTDGNTIY
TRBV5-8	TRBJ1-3	ASSLTVRSGNTIY
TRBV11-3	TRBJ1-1	ASSLGGDRGSTEAF
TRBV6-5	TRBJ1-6	ASSPGGNSPLH
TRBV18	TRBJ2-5	ASSPPRAIGETQY
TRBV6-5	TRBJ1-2	ASSRVTGTYGYT
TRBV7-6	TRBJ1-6	ASSSDRLNSPLH
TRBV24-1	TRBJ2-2	ATSDSGRGPNTGELF
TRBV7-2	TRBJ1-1	ASSLTGNTEAF